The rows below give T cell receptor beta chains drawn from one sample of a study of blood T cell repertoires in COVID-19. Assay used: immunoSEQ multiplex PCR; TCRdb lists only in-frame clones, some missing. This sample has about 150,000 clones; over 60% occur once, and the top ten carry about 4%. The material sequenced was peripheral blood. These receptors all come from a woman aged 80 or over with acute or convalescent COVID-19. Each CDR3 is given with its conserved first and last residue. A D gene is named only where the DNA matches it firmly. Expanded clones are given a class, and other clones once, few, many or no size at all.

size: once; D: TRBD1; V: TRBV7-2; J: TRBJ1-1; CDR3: CASSFTGQGNTEAFF; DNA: TGTGCCAGCAGCTTTACTGGACAGGGGAACACTGAAGCTTTCTTT
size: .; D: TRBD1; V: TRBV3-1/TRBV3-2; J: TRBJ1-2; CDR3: CASSQVQGAGGYTF; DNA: TGTGCCAGCAGCCAAGTCCAGGGGGCGGGTGGCTACACCTTC
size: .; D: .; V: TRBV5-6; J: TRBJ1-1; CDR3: CASSLVGKAFF; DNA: TGTGCCAGCAGCTTGGTCGGGAAAGCTTTCTTT
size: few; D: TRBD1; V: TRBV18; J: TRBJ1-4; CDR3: CASSSGDSALF; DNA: TGTGCCAGCTCATCAGGGGACAGCGCGCTTTTT
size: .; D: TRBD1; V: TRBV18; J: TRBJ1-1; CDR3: CASSPVPGQGKGTEAFF; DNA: TGTGCCAGCTCACCAGTCCCGGGACAGGGGAAGGGCACTGAAGCTTTCTTT
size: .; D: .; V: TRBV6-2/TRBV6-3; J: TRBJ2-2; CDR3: CASSYNYISGELFF; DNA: TGTGCCAGCAGTTATAACTATATAAGCGGGGAGCTGTTTTTT
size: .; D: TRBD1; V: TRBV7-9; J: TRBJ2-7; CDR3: CASSLATGTEKYF; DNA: TGTGCCAGCAGCTTGGCCACCGGGACAGAGAAGTACTTC
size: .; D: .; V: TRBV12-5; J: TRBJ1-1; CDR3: CASGPGWGTEAFF; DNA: TGTGCTAGTGGTCCGGGATGGGGAACTGAAGCTTTCTTT
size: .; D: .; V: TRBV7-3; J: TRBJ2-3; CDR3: CASSSSGLVAGDTQYF; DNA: TGTGCCAGCAGCTCTTCGGGATTGGTGGCGGGGGATACGCAGTATTTT
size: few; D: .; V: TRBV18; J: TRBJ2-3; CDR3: CASSQGASDTQYF; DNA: TGTGCCAGCTCACAAGGGGCGAGTGATACGCAGTATTTT
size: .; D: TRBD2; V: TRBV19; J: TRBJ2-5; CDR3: CASSSGLAEETQYF; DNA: TGTGCCAGTAGTTCAGGACTAGCGGAAGAGACCCAGTACTTC
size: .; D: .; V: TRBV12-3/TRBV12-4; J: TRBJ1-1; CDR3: CATYGGTEAFF; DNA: TGTGCCACCTACGGAGGCACTGAAGCTTTCTTT
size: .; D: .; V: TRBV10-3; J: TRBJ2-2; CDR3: CAIGGGTNTGELFF; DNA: TGTGCCATAGGGGGGGGAACGAACACCGGGGAGCTGTTTTTT
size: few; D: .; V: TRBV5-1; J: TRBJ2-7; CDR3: CASSLGPDSPYEQYF; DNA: TGCGCCAGCAGCTTGGGCCCCGACAGTCCCTACGAGCAGTACTTC
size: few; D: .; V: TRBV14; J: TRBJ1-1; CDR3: CASSPVGRGTEAFF; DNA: TGTGCCAGCAGCCCCGTGGGGAGAGGCACTGAAGCTTTCTTT
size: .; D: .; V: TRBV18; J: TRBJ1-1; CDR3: CASSRQADTEAFF; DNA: TGTGCCAGCTCACGACAGGCAGACACTGAAGCTTTCTTT
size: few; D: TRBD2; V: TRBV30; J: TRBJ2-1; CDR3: CAWRSLAGGPSYNEQFF; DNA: TGTGCCTGGCGATCCCTAGCGGGAGGGCCATCCTACAATGAGCAGTTCTTC
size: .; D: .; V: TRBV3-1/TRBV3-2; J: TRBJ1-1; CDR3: CASSQSQDTEAFF; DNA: TGTGCCAGCAGCCAATCACAGGACACTGAAGCTTTCTTT
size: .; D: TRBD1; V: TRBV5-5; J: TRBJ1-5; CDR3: CASSSGQGYQPQHF; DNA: TGTGCCAGCAGCTCGGGACAGGGGTACCAGCCCCAGCATTTT
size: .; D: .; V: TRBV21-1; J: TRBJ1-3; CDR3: CASSFRSGSSGNTIYF; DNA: TGTGCCAGCAGCTTTAGGAGTGGGAGCTCTGGAAACACCATATATTTT
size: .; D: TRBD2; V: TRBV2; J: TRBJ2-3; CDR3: CASSERGRGDTQYF; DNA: TGTGCCAGCAGTGAACGGGGGAGGGGAGATACGCAGTATTTT
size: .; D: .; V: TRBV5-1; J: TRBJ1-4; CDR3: CASSAGQINEKLFF; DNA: TGCGCCAGCAGCGCAGGACAGATCAATGAAAAACTGTTTTTT
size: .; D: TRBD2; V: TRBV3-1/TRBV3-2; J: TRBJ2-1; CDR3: CASSQLLAGGRYNEQFF; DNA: TGTGCCAGCAGCCAGCTTCTAGCGGGGGGGAGGTACAATGAGCAGTTCTTC
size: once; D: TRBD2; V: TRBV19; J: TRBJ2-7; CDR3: CASSRRLAVSSYEQYF; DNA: TGTGCCAGTAGTAGGCGACTAGCGGTTAGCTCCTACGAGCAGTACTTC
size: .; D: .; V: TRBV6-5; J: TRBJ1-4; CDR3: CASSYRWGEGEKLFF; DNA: TGTGCCAGCAGTTATCGATGGGGAGAGGGTGAAAAACTGTTTTTT
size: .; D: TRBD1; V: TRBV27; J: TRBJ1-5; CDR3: CASRQTGGAWQPQHF; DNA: TGTGCCAGCAGACAGACAGGGGGCGCGTGGCAGCCCCAGCATTTT
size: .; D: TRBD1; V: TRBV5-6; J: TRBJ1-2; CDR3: CASSTWTGEHGYTF; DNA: TGTGCCAGCAGTACTTGGACAGGGGAACATGGCTACACCTTC